This T cell receptor beta chain was retrieved from a study of somatic mutations in cytotoxic T cells in rheumatoid arthritis. Trimming left V 1 base short and J 5 bases short, with 15 bases between. This CDR3 is 16 amino acids long. Germline CDR1 reads MGHRA; CDR2 reads YSYEKL. Generated by immunoSEQ multiplex PCR, the TCRdb table keeps only in-frame clones and is missing some. The sample holds thousands of clones, around nine tenths seen once. The receptor was derived from a woman aged 45-65 years with rheumatoid arthritis. V gene TRBV4-1 combines with J gene TRBJ2-1; D may be TRBD2 (6 bases). Source material: CD8+ T cells sorted from blood. The CDR3: CASSQGVVRGDNEQFF. The CDR3 DNA follows: TGCGCCAGCAGCCAAGGTGTAGTGCGGGGAGACAATGAGCAGTTCTTC.